The T cell receptor (beta chain) under discussion was sequenced for a study of T cell repertoires in cytomegalovirus infection. Study at large: TCR beta signatures that were public indicated CMV infection and matching HLA type.

In this sample, this clonotype turned up many times. Its target is unknown. The study, taken as a whole, reports: There were carriers of CMV plus the relevant HLA, and cumulative public TCR beta family frequency identified them. There were HLA-C-restricted CMV-specific TCR beta clonotypes dominating the ex vivo response.

The CDR3 loop spans 15 amino acids. Germline V CDR1 and CDR2: SGHKS, YYEKEE (reference sequence). The V end was cut by 4 bases, the J end by 5 bases, with 18 bases between. TCRdb re-derived calls from the reads in MiXCR, one entry per CDR3 protein. The repertoire holds 150,000 to 200,000 distinct CDR3 sequences, with about a tenth as singletons. The receptor was derived from a human donor in good health (CMV status not recorded). Some clones in this sample may be carry-over from other donors' samples. The source material was PBMCs. V gene TRBV5-5 combines with J gene TRBJ1-1; D is possibly TRBD1 (5 bases). As DNA, the CDR3 is TGTGCCAGCAGCCCGTTGAGGAGGGGAGGAACTGAAGCTTTCTTT. It translates to CASSPLRRGGTEAFF.